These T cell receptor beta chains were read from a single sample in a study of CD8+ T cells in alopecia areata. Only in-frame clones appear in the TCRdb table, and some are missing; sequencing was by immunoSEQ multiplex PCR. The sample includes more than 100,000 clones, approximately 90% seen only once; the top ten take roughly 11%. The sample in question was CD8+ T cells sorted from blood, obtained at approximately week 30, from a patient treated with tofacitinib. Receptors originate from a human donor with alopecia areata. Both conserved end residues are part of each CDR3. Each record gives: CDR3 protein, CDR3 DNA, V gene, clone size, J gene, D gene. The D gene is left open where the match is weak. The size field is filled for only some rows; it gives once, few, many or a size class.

CDR3aa: CASSIGRDSLNTGELFF
CDR3nt: TGTGCCAGTAGTATCGGTAGGGACAGTCTGAACACCGGGGAGCTGTTTTTT
v_gene: TRBV19
abundance: NA
j_gene: TRBJ2-2
d_gene: TRBD1

CDR3aa: CASSGGTEAHEQYF
CDR3nt: TGCGCCAGCAGCGGCGGGACGGAGGCTCACGAGCAGTACTTC
v_gene: TRBV5-1
abundance: NA
j_gene: TRBJ2-7
d_gene: NA

CDR3aa: CASSGTSGSTDTQYF
CDR3nt: TGTGCCAGCAGTGGCACTAGCGGGAGCACAGATACGCAGTATTTT
v_gene: TRBV27
abundance: NA
j_gene: TRBJ2-3
d_gene: TRBD2

CDR3aa: CASSFQRRNQPQHF
CDR3nt: TGTGCCAGCAGTTTTCAGAGAAGGAATCAGCCCCAGCATTTT
v_gene: TRBV28
abundance: once
j_gene: TRBJ1-5
d_gene: NA

CDR3aa: CSVEGGQGTYNEQFF
CDR3nt: TGCAGCGTTGAAGGGGGACAGGGTACCTACAATGAGCAGTTCTTC
v_gene: TRBV29-1
abundance: few
j_gene: TRBJ2-1
d_gene: TRBD1

CDR3aa: CASSLPGLGNEQFF
CDR3nt: TGTGCCAGCAGCTTACCGGGACTAGGCAATGAGCAGTTCTTC
v_gene: TRBV7-3
abundance: once
j_gene: TRBJ2-1
d_gene: TRBD2

CDR3aa: CSVELLAGAFNEQFF
CDR3nt: TGCAGCGTCGAGCTGCTAGCGGGGGCTTTCAATGAGCAGTTCTTC
v_gene: TRBV29-1
abundance: NA
j_gene: TRBJ2-1
d_gene: TRBD2

CDR3aa: CASSQVARGGSSDTQYF
CDR3nt: TGCGCCAGCAGCCAAGTTGCGCGGGGGGGCTCATCAGATACGCAGTATTTT
v_gene: TRBV4-1
abundance: NA
j_gene: TRBJ2-3
d_gene: TRBD2

CDR3aa: CASNTHAGDEQFF
CDR3nt: TGTGCCAGCAACACACACGCAGGGGATGAGCAGTTCTTC
v_gene: TRBV13
abundance: NA
j_gene: TRBJ2-1
d_gene: NA

CDR3aa: CASNSLLVSTDTQYF
CDR3nt: TGTGCCAGCAACTCACTCCTCGTTAGCACAGATACGCAGTATTTT
v_gene: TRBV2
abundance: NA
j_gene: TRBJ2-3
d_gene: NA

CDR3aa: CASSLKRGGPTRTLYEQYF
CDR3nt: TGTGCCAGCAGCTTAAAGAGGGGCGGTCCAACCCGAACCCTTTACGAGCAGTACTTC
v_gene: TRBV7-9
abundance: NA
j_gene: TRBJ2-7
d_gene: NA

CDR3aa: CASSDPERVGELFF
CDR3nt: TGCGCCAGCAGCGACCCGGAGAGGGTCGGGGAGCTGTTTTTT
v_gene: TRBV5-1
abundance: NA
j_gene: TRBJ2-2
d_gene: NA

CDR3aa: CASSLRQFTSTDTQYF
CDR3nt: TGTGCCAGCAGCTTGCGACAGTTTACTAGCACAGATACGCAGTATTTT
v_gene: TRBV7-2
abundance: few
j_gene: TRBJ2-3
d_gene: NA

CDR3aa: CAWNQGNAEAFF
CDR3nt: TGCGCCTGGAATCAAGGGAACGCTGAAGCTTTCTTT
v_gene: TRBV30
abundance: NA
j_gene: TRBJ1-1
d_gene: NA

CDR3aa: CASSGGQLEQYF
CDR3nt: TGTGCCAGCAGCGGGGGGCAATTGGAGCAGTACTTC
v_gene: TRBV7-9
abundance: NA
j_gene: TRBJ2-7
d_gene: NA

CDR3aa: CASSLDLDEKLFF
CDR3nt: TGTGCCAGCAGCTTAGATTTGGATGAAAAACTGTTTTTT
v_gene: TRBV7-9
abundance: NA
j_gene: TRBJ1-4
d_gene: NA

CDR3aa: CASSPGHGSEEQYF
CDR3nt: TGCGCCAGCAGCCCGGGACACGGTAGCGAGGAGCAGTACTTC
v_gene: TRBV5-1
abundance: NA
j_gene: TRBJ2-7
d_gene: NA

CDR3aa: CATSRDSPDTQYF
CDR3nt: TGTGCCACGTCCCGGGACTCCCCCGATACGCAGTATTTT
v_gene: TRBV10-3
abundance: NA
j_gene: TRBJ2-3
d_gene: NA

CDR3aa: CASSPIGETEAFF
CDR3nt: TGTGCCAGCTCACCTATCGGAGAGACTGAAGCTTTCTTT
v_gene: TRBV18
abundance: NA
j_gene: TRBJ1-1
d_gene: NA

CDR3aa: CASRPGQGVQPQHF
CDR3nt: TGTGCCAGCAGACCGGGACAGGGAGTTCAGCCCCAGCATTTT
v_gene: TRBV27
abundance: NA
j_gene: TRBJ1-5
d_gene: TRBD1

CDR3aa: CASSLMGQINIQYF
CDR3nt: TGTGCCAGCAGTTTAATGGGACAGATAAACATTCAGTACTTC
v_gene: TRBV28
abundance: NA
j_gene: TRBJ2-4
d_gene: TRBD1

CDR3aa: CASSPTSNEQFF
CDR3nt: TGTGCCAGCAGCCCTACGAGCAATGAGCAGTTCTTC
v_gene: TRBV9
abundance: NA
j_gene: TRBJ2-1
d_gene: NA

CDR3aa: CASSSDRTYEQYF
CDR3nt: TGTGCCAGCAGTTCAGACAGGACATACGAGCAGTACTTC
v_gene: TRBV28
abundance: once
j_gene: TRBJ2-7
d_gene: NA

CDR3aa: CASSLGDTSYEQYF
CDR3nt: TGTGCCAGCAGCTTAGGGGACACCTCCTACGAGCAGTACTTC
v_gene: TRBV11-1
abundance: NA
j_gene: TRBJ2-7
d_gene: NA

CDR3aa: CASTSGGDYNEQFF
CDR3nt: TGTGCCAGCACTAGCGGGGGGGATTACAATGAGCAGTTCTTC
v_gene: TRBV9
abundance: NA
j_gene: TRBJ2-1
d_gene: TRBD2

CDR3aa: CSVPGGGGRTTDTQYF
CDR3nt: TGCAGCGTCCCCGGGGGGGGCGGCAGAACCACAGATACGCAGTATTTT
v_gene: TRBV29-1
abundance: NA
j_gene: TRBJ2-3
d_gene: TRBD2

CDR3aa: CASSTGYYTDTQYF
CDR3nt: TGTGCCAGCAGCACAGGCTATTACACAGATACGCAGTATTTT
v_gene: TRBV14
abundance: NA
j_gene: TRBJ2-3
d_gene: NA

CDR3aa: CASSLGTGGSNQPQHF
CDR3nt: TGTGCCAGCAGCCTCGGGACAGGGGGCTCGAATCAGCCCCAGCATTTT
v_gene: TRBV7-6
abundance: NA
j_gene: TRBJ1-5
d_gene: TRBD1

CDR3aa: CERASGRSTNEKLFF
CDR3nt: TGCGAACGTGCCTCCGGGAGATCAACTAATGAAAAACTGTTTTTT
v_gene: TRBV29-1
abundance: NA
j_gene: TRBJ1-4
d_gene: NA

CDR3aa: CASSLRRSGANVLTF
CDR3nt: TGTGCCAGCAGCTTAAGGCGCTCTGGGGCCAACGTCCTGACTTTC
v_gene: TRBV7-2
abundance: NA
j_gene: TRBJ2-6
d_gene: NA

CDR3aa: CASSRGGYEQYF
CDR3nt: TGTGCCAGCAGCAGAGGGGGGTACGAGCAGTACTTC
v_gene: TRBV14
abundance: NA
j_gene: TRBJ2-7
d_gene: NA

CDR3aa: CASSQDRDRAYEQYF
CDR3nt: TGTGCCAGCAGCCAAGACCGGGACAGAGCCTACGAGCAGTACTTC
v_gene: TRBV14
abundance: NA
j_gene: TRBJ2-7
d_gene: TRBD1

CDR3aa: CVGTLSYEQYF
CDR3nt: TGTGTGGGGACGCTCTCCTACGAGCAGTACTTC
v_gene: TRBV21-1
abundance: NA
j_gene: TRBJ2-7
d_gene: NA

CDR3aa: CASSEGVAGMSSYEQYF
CDR3nt: TGTGCCAGCAGTGAAGGGGTAGCGGGGATGTCCTCCTACGAGCAGTACTTC
v_gene: TRBV6-1
abundance: NA
j_gene: TRBJ2-7
d_gene: TRBD2

CDR3aa: CASSPEATNTGELFF
CDR3nt: TGTGCCAGCAGCCCGGAGGCAACGAACACCGGGGAGCTGTTTTTT
v_gene: TRBV14
abundance: NA
j_gene: TRBJ2-2
d_gene: NA

CDR3aa: CASGPEPNTEAFF
CDR3nt: TGCGCCAGCGGCCCCGAGCCGAACACTGAAGCTTTCTTT
v_gene: TRBV4-1
abundance: NA
j_gene: TRBJ1-1
d_gene: NA

CDR3aa: CAWSGRDRSYEQYF
CDR3nt: TGTGCCTGGAGCGGCAGGGACAGATCCTACGAGCAGTACTTC
v_gene: TRBV30
abundance: NA
j_gene: TRBJ2-7
d_gene: TRBD1

CDR3aa: CASNGGVAGGPSYNEQFF
CDR3nt: TGTGCCAGTAATGGGGGGGTAGCGGGAGGCCCTTCCTACAATGAGCAGTTCTTC
v_gene: TRBV19
abundance: NA
j_gene: TRBJ2-1
d_gene: TRBD2

CDR3aa: CAWSVGGGTYNEQFF
CDR3nt: TGTGCCTGGAGTGTAGGGGGGGGGACCTACAATGAGCAGTTCTTC
v_gene: TRBV30
abundance: few
j_gene: TRBJ2-1
d_gene: NA

CDR3aa: CASSQRGGDQETQYF
CDR3nt: TGTGCCAGCTCGCAGCGGGGGGGGGATCAAGAGACCCAGTACTTC
v_gene: TRBV21-1
abundance: once
j_gene: TRBJ2-5
d_gene: NA

CDR3aa: CASSQGPISYEQYF
CDR3nt: TGTGCCAGCAGTCAGGGGCCGATTTCCTACGAGCAGTACTTC
v_gene: TRBV6-1
abundance: NA
j_gene: TRBJ2-7
d_gene: NA

CDR3aa: CASSNVDTDTQYF
CDR3nt: TGTGCCAGCAGCAACGTTGACACAGATACGCAGTATTTT
v_gene: TRBV21-1
abundance: once
j_gene: TRBJ2-3
d_gene: NA

CDR3aa: CASSPIADPTNEKLFF
CDR3nt: TGTGCCAGCAGCCCCATCGCAGACCCAACTAATGAAAAACTGTTTTTT
v_gene: TRBV5-5
abundance: NA
j_gene: TRBJ1-4
d_gene: NA

CDR3aa: CASSPDRGTTYEQYF
CDR3nt: TGCGCCAGCAGCCCCGACAGGGGGACCACCTACGAGCAGTACTTC
v_gene: TRBV5-1
abundance: once
j_gene: TRBJ2-7
d_gene: TRBD1

CDR3aa: CASSSAAGGYNEQFF
CDR3nt: TGTGCCAGCAGTTCCGCGGCAGGGGGTTACAATGAGCAGTTCTTC
v_gene: TRBV27
abundance: few
j_gene: TRBJ2-1
d_gene: TRBD1

CDR3aa: CASSMGSPNGQFF
CDR3nt: TGTGCCAGTAGTATGGGGTCACCGAACGGGCAGTTCTTC
v_gene: TRBV19
abundance: NA
j_gene: TRBJ2-1
d_gene: NA

CDR3aa: CAWILTGDSRRF
CDR3nt: TGTGCCTGGATATTGACAGGGGATTCCCGGAGATTT
v_gene: TRBV30
abundance: once
j_gene: TRBJ1-3
d_gene: TRBD1

CDR3aa: CASSHRSGGLGNEQFF
CDR3nt: TGTGCCAGCAGCCACCGGAGCGGGGGCCTTGGGAATGAGCAGTTCTTC
v_gene: TRBV4-1
abundance: NA
j_gene: TRBJ2-1
d_gene: TRBD2

CDR3aa: CASSLSSGSPLQETQYF
CDR3nt: TGTGCCAGCAGCTTAAGCTCGGGTTCCCCATTGCAAGAGACCCAGTACTTC
v_gene: TRBV7-9
abundance: NA
j_gene: TRBJ2-5
d_gene: NA

CDR3aa: CASSGGHQGQGDYGYTF
CDR3nt: TGTGCCAGCAGCGGAGGGCATCAGGGACAGGGGGACTATGGCTACACCTTC
v_gene: TRBV9
abundance: NA
j_gene: TRBJ1-2
d_gene: TRBD1

CDR3aa: CASSTLPGQGNHEQYF
CDR3nt: TGTGCCAGTAGTACCTTGCCGGGACAGGGGAACCACGAGCAGTACTTC
v_gene: TRBV19
abundance: NA
j_gene: TRBJ2-7
d_gene: TRBD1

CDR3aa: CASSLSGVPSGANVLTF
CDR3nt: TGTGCCAGCAGTTTATCGGGTGTTCCATCTGGGGCCAACGTCCTGACTTTC
v_gene: TRBV27
abundance: NA
j_gene: TRBJ2-6
d_gene: NA

CDR3aa: CASSPPDQDTQYF
CDR3nt: TGCGCCAGCAGTCCCCCCGACCAAGATACGCAGTATTTT
v_gene: TRBV10-2
abundance: NA
j_gene: TRBJ2-3
d_gene: NA